Detailed here is one T cell receptor beta chain. Its antigen is unidentified. Looked up from germline, CDR1 is SGHRS and CDR2 is YFSETQ. There are 15 residues in the CDR3. The junction had 3 bases not matched to a gene; V was cut back by 0 bases and J by 4 bases. This table comes from immunoSEQ multiplex PCR, and its TCRdb copy is limited to in-frame clones, with some not included. The data show approximately 270,000 clones, 87% seen once. The record originates from a study of cytomegalovirus exposure and HLA in healthy donors. Study results and caveats: Confirmation was obtained in vitro that a few CMV-associated chains are specific for CMV antigens. TCR clusters originating in the first cohort tended to co-occur in the approximately 120 validation repertoires, according to a later analysis. The study recorded some 160 TCR beta chains that were cytomegalovirus-associated.

These donors were members of the roughly 120-subject validation cohort, a group separate from the roughly 670-subject first cohort. The source material was PBMCs. This TCR derives from a man younger than 35 in good health and CMV-seropositive. This chain links TRBV5-1 with TRBJ1-4, with TRBD1 identical over 7 bases. CDR3 amino acids: CASSLAGGNNEKLFF. CDR3 coding DNA: TGCGCCAGCAGCTTGGCAGGGGGAAATAATGAAAAACTGTTTTTT.